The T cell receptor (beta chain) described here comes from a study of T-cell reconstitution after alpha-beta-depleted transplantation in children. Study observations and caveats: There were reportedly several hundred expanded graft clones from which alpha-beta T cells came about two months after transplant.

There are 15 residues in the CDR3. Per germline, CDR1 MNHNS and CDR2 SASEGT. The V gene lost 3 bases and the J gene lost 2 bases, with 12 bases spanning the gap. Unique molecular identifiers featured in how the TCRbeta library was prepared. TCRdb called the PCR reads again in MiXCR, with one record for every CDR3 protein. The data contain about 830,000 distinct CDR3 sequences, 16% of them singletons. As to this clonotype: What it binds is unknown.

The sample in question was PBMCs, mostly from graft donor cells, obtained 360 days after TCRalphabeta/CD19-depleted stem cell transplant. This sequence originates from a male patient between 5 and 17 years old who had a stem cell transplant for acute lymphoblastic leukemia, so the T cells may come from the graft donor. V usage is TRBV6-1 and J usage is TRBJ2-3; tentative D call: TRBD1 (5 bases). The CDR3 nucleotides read TGTGCCAGCAGTGATTACAGGAATCTCACAGATACGCAGTATTTT. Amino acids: CASSDYRNLTDTQYF.